Following are 5 T cell receptor beta chains from one sample sequenced in a study of CD8 T cells in Susac syndrome. RNA totalling about 0.5 to 1 ug underwent reverse transcription with random hexamers. TCRdb reprocessed the immunoSEQ multiplex PCR reads with MiXCR, giving one entry per CDR3 protein. Of 100,000 to 110,000 distinct CDR3 sequences listed, about 96% are singletons. The specimen sequenced was CD8+ T cells from PBMCs. The receptors derive from a human donor with Susac syndrome.

The chain is built from TRBV12-3 or TRBV12-4 and TRBJ2-7; D is undetermined. V lost 2 bases and J lost 1, with 6 bases in between. CDR3 length: 13 amino acids. The CDR3 region is CASSLHSSYEQYF. The CDR3 nucleotides read TGTGCCAGCAGTTTACACAGTTCCTACGAGCAGTACTTC.

The rearrangement links TRBV13 to TRBJ2-5, with TRBD1 matching 9 bases. Trimming removed 4 bases from V and 2 bases from J; junction bases left unmatched: 2. The CDR3 contains 14 residues. Germline CDR1 and CDR2: PRHDT and FYEKMQ (reference sequence). The CDR3 protein is CASSSGQGQETQYF. The CDR3 region has the DNA TGTGCCAGCAGCTCGGGACAGGGACAAGAGACCCAGTACTTC.

This chain links TRBV7-9 with TRBJ2-2; D gene unclear. CDR3 size: 14 residues. The germline gives CDR1 SEHNR, CDR2 FQNEAQ (reference sequence). The V end was cut by 4 bases, the J end by 4 bases, with 10 bases between. The CDR3 sequence: CASSSGRSTGELFF. For the CDR3, the DNA is TGTGCCAGCAGCTCAGGACGGTCCACCGGGGAGCTGTTTTTT.

V usage is TRBV20-1 and J usage is TRBJ1-2, with a tentative D call TRBD1 (5 bases). The CDR3 totals 14 residues. The germline V and J ends were trimmed by 5 bases and 0 bases, with 13 bases remaining between them. Germline-derived CDR1 and CDR2 are DFQATT and SNEGSKA (reference sequence). CDR3 protein: CSAGAGETNYGYTF. CDR3 nucleotides: TGCAGTGCTGGGGCCGGAGAGACTAACTATGGCTACACCTTC.

V is TRBV5-1 and J is TRBJ2-1; 12 nucleotides match TRBD2. Trimming at V came to 5 bases and at J to 8 bases, leaving 8 bases not matched to a gene. Germline V CDR1 and CDR2: SGHRS, YFSETQ. The CDR3 is made up of 15 amino acids. The CDR3 is CASSPTSGRQDEQFF. CDR3 bases: TGCGCCAGCAGTCCGACTAGCGGGAGACAGGATGAGCAGTTCTTC. The full variable domain, completed using reference TRBV5-1 and TRBJ2-1, is KAGVTQTPRYLIKTRGQQVTLSCSPISGHRSVSWYQQTPGQGLQFLFEYFSETQRNKGNFPGRFSGRQFSNSRSEMNVSTLELGDSALYLCASSPTSGRQDEQFFGPGTRLTVL.